Each of the 21 T cell receptor beta chains below was sequenced from the same sample in a study of T cell changes during pregnancy in multiple sclerosis. This table comes from immunoSEQ multiplex PCR, and its TCRdb copy is limited to in-frame clones, with some not included. The sample shows 90,000 to 120,000 clones, just under 95% of them seen only once. Here the sequenced sample was peripheral blood, taken in the third trimester of pregnancy. These receptors originate from a female donor in good health, enrolled as a control in a pregnancy study.

The chain combines TRBV14 with TRBJ1-4, with 7 positions matching TRBD1. Trimming at V came to 1 base and at J to 4 bases, leaving 3 bases not matched to a gene. This CDR3 spans 15 amino acids. Germline-derived CDR1 and CDR2 are SGHDN and FVKESK. This CDR3 is CASSQATGVNEKLFF. The CDR3 DNA is TGTGCCAGCAGCCAAGCCACAGGGGTTAATGAAAAACTGTTTTTT.

This sequence joins TRBV4-1 and TRBJ2-6; 9 positions match TRBD1. V lost 0 bases to trimming and J lost 2 bases; unmatched junction nucleotides: 8. The CDR3 length is 19 residues. Germline CDR1 MGHRA, CDR2 YSYEKL. In nucleotides, the CDR3 is TGCGCCAGCAGCCAAGACAGGTGGGGACAGGGTGCTGGGGCCAACGTCCTGACTTTC. This gives the protein CASSQDRWGQGAGANVLTF.

V and J are TRBV11-1 and TRBJ2-7; 8 nucleotides agree with TRBD2. CDR1 and CDR2 (germline): SGHAT, FQDESV (reference sequence). The CDR3 consists of 15 residues. V dropped 2 bases and J dropped 6; count of bases not matched to a gene: 9. The CDR3 region has the DNA TGTGCCAGCAGCTTACTAGGTCTAGCGGGCGGCGAGCAGTACTTC. Translated, it gives CASSLLGLAGGEQYF.

V and J are TRBV7-9 and TRBJ2-5; TRBD1 is a possible D gene (6 bases). The CDR3 is made up of 14 amino acids. Germline V gives CDR1 SEHNR, CDR2 FQNEAQ (reference sequence). The germline V and J ends were trimmed by 4 bases and 1 base, with 10 bases remaining between them. CDR3 loop: CASSSDSRQETQYF. The DNA of the CDR3 is TGTGCCAGCAGCTCGGACAGCCGCCAAGAGACCCAGTACTTC.

The chain has TRBV9 and TRBJ2-5, with D possibly matching TRBD2 (6 bases). CDR3 size: 13 residues. Germline assignment: CDR1 SGDLS and CDR2 YYNGEE. V was shortened by 5 bases and J by 5 bases, with 13 bases between the two germline ends. DNA for the CDR3: TGTGCCAGCAGTCAGGGAGGTTCGGAGACCCAGTACTTC. Translation gives CASSQGGSETQYF.

The chain combines TRBV30 with TRBJ1-1; weak D call: TRBD1 (5 bases). Germline CDR1 reads GTSNPN; CDR2 reads SVGIG (reference sequence). The CDR3 has 15 amino acids. V was cut by 0 bases and J by 11 bases, with 22 bases left in between. The CDR3 nucleotides are TGTGCCTGGAGTGTCGGCCATCCGGGGGGTTGGGCTGCTTTCTTT. This gives the protein CAWSVGHPGGWAAFF.

The rearrangement links TRBV4-1 to TRBJ2-1; D not resolved. There are 14 residues in the CDR3. V was clipped by 1 base and J by 8 bases, with 12 bases between them. Germline V gene lookup returns CDR1 MGHRA and CDR2 YSYEKL. The CDR3 nucleotides read TGCGCCAGCAGCCAAGCATTACTATTCGATGAGCAGTTCTTC. Translating gives CASSQALLFDEQFF.

V and J are TRBV5-4 and TRBJ2-2; 16 nucleotides match TRBD2. CDR1 and CDR2 from the germline V gene are SGHNT and YYREEE (reference sequence). The trim removed 4 bases at V and 5 bases at J, leaving 2 bases unmatched. This CDR3 spans 16 amino acids. This CDR3 is CASSPGLAGGTGELFF. CDR3 coding DNA: TGTGCCAGCAGCCCGGGACTAGCGGGGGGGACCGGGGAGCTGTTTTTT. Full variable domain (rest looked up from reference TRBV5-4 and TRBJ2-2): ETGVTQSPTHLIKTRGQQVTLRCSSQSGHNTVSWYQQALGQGPQFIFQYYREEENGRGNFPPRFSGLQFPNYSSELNVNALELDDSALYLCASSPGLAGGTGELFFGEGSRLTVL.

J is TRBJ2-7 and V is TRBV4-3, with TRBD2 matching 7 bases. The CDR3 totals 15 residues. Germline lookup yields CDR1 LGHNA and CDR2 YSLEER. V was pared by 2 bases and J by 5 bases, with 9 bases of the junction left unmatched. The CDR3 region has the DNA TGCGCCAGCAGCCAATTTCCAGCGGGGACGGACGAGCAGTACTTC. Translation: CASSQFPAGTDEQYF.

V is TRBV14 and J is TRBJ1-2; 9 bases align to TRBD1. Germline assignment: CDR1 SGHDN and CDR2 FVKESK. This CDR3 contains 18 residues. Trimming cost V 4 bases and J 7 bases; bases outside gene matches: 19. In nucleotides, the CDR3 is TGTGCCAGCAGCCTGGGACAGGGCCTCTATACCCCAACTGGTGGCTACACCTTC. This gives the protein CASSLGQGLYTPTGGYTF.

V and J are TRBV21-1 and TRBJ1-2. TRBV21-1 is recorded as a pseudogene. The CDR3 sequence is 14 residues long. Here the CDR3 reads CASSKVRIRGWDTF. The CDR3 DNA is TGTGCCAGCAGCAAAGTCCGGATCCGGGGTTGGGACACCTTC.

J is TRBJ2-7 and V is TRBV4-3; D gene unclear. This CDR3 has 14 amino acids. V lost 10 bases, J lost 4 bases, and 20 bases lay in between. Germline V gene data show CDR1 as LGHNA and CDR2 as YSLEER. CDR3 in amino acids: CAIPTPQSRYEQYF. The CDR3 DNA follows: TGCGCCATCCCGACCCCGCAATCTAGGTACGAGCAGTACTTC.

This chain joins TRBV7-8 and TRBJ1-5, with 7 bases lining up with TRBD1. Germline values: CDR1 SGHVS, CDR2 FQNEAQ. The CDR3 is 16 residues long. The V gene end was trimmed by 5 bases and the J gene end by 3 bases; junction bases not matched to a gene: 10. The chain's CDR3 is CASSRSPGQYNQPQHF. The CDR3 DNA reads TGTGCCAGCAGCCGCAGCCCGGGACAGTACAATCAGCCCCAGCATTTT.

The J gene is TRBJ1-2, the V gene TRBV14; D gene ambiguous. V was shortened by 4 bases and J by 4 bases, with 16 bases between the two germline ends. Germline V CDR1 and CDR2: SGHDN, FVKESK. The CDR3 has 15 amino acids. Here the CDR3 reads CASSPYAGGPYGYTF. DNA for the CDR3: TGTGCCAGCAGCCCCTATGCCGGCGGGCCCTATGGCTACACCTTC.

In the case of this clone: Other DNA sequences in this sample translate to the same CDR3. The rearrangement joins TRBV30 to TRBJ1-1, with a weak D call TRBD1 (6 bases). The germline V gene encodes CDR1 GTSNPN and CDR2 SVGIG (reference sequence). The CDR3 runs 11 residues. Trimming left V 0 bases short and J 7 bases short, with 6 bases between. The CDR3 protein is CAWSVGGEAFF. DNA of the CDR3: TGTGCCTGGAGTGTAGGGGGTGAAGCTTTCTTT.

This chain links TRBV11-2 with TRBJ2-7, with 10 positions matching TRBD1. CDR1 and CDR2 from the germline V gene are SGHAT and FQNNGV. V gave up 10 bases and J gave up 4 bases; unmatched junction bases: 7. The CDR3 totals 13 residues. This CDR3 is CATRPGQGYEQYF. The CDR3 DNA reads as TGTGCCACCCGGCCGGGACAGGGGTACGAGCAGTACTTC.

The chain combines TRBV9 with TRBJ1-4; maybe TRBD1 (6 bases). The CDR3 has 13 amino acids. V lost 2 bases, J lost 7 bases, and 9 bases lay in between. Germline V lookup: CDR1 SGDLS, CDR2 YYNGEE. The CDR3 DNA reads TGTGCCAGCAGCGTTACAGGGACTGAAAAACTGTTTTTT. Amino acids: CASSVTGTEKLFF.

The rearrangement links TRBV25-1 to TRBJ1-2, with D possibly being TRBD1 (5 bases). CDR1 is MGHDK and CDR2 is SYGVNS in the germline V gene. V was cut by 2 bases and J by 4 bases, with 14 bases left in between. The CDR3 contains 15 residues. The CDR3 nucleotides are TGTGCCAGCAGTGAAGGAAAGGGGCGCCTCTATGGCTACACCTTC. It yields the protein CASSEGKGRLYGYTF.

V gene TRBV11-2 combines with J gene TRBJ2-7; no definite D call. Trimming pared 3 bases from V and 3 bases from J, leaving 6 bases between. CDR3 length: 12 residues. Germline-derived CDR1 and CDR2 are SGHAT and FQNNGV. CDR3 sequence (DNA): TGTGCCAGCAGCTTTTCCCTCTACGAGCAGTACTTC. It specifies CASSFSLYEQYF. The full variable domain, with the rest looked up from reference TRBV11-2 and TRBJ2-7, is EAGVAQSPRYKIIEKRQSVAFWCNPISGHATLYWYQQILGQGPKLLIQFQNNGVVDDSQLPKDRFSAERLKGVDSTLKIQPAKLEDSAVYLCASSFSLYEQYFGPGTRLTVT.

This chain connects TRBV27 to TRBJ1-2; D might be TRBD1 (6 bases). CDR1 MNHEY and CDR2 SMNVEV come from the germline V gene (reference sequence). The CDR3 has 13 residues. V was shortened by 4 bases and J by 5 bases, with 11 bases between the two germline ends. The CDR3 sequence: CASSSGQYYGYTF. In DNA, the CDR3 is TGTGCCAGCAGTTCCGGACAGTATTATGGCTACACCTTC.

The rearrangement links TRBV29-1 to TRBJ1-1; possible D gene TRBD1, 5 bases. Germline CDR1 reads SQVTM; CDR2 reads ANQGSEA. V gave up 6 bases and J gave up 0 bases, with 17 bases separating them. The CDR3 is 15 residues long. The CDR3 sequence is CSVGTLLSMNTEAFF. In DNA, the CDR3 is TGCAGCGTCGGGACTCTCCTTTCCATGAACACTGAAGCTTTCTTT.